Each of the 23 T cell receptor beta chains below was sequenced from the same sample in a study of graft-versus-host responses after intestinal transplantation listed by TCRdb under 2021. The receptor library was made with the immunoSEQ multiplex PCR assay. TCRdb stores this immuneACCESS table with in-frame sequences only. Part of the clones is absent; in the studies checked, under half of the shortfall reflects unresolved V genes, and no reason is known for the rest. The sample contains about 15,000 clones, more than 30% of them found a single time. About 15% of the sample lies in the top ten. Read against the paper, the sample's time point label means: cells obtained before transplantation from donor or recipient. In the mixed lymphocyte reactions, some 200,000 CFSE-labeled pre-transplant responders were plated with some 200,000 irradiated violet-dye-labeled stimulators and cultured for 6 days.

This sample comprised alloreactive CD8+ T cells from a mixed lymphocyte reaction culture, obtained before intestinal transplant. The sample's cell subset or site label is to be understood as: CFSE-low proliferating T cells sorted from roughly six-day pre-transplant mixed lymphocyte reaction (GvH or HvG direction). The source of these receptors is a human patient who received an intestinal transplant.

CDR3 nucleotides: TGTGCCAGCAGTCTGCTGGGACAGGGCTACGAGCAGTACTTC. It yields the protein CASSLLGQGYEQYF. This chain uses TRBV27 with TRBJ2-7; 9 nucleotides match TRBD1. The V and J ends lost 5 bases and 3 bases, in that order; junction bases with no gene match: 5. The CDR3 consists of 14 residues. CDR1 is MNHEY and CDR2 is SMNVEV in the germline V gene (reference sequence).

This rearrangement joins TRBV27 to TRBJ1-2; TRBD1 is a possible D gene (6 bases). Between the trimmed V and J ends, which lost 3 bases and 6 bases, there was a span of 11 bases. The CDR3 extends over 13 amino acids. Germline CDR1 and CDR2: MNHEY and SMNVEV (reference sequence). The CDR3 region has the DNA TGTGCCAGCAGTTTTGGCACAGGGAATGGCTACACCTTC. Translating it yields CASSFGTGNGYTF.

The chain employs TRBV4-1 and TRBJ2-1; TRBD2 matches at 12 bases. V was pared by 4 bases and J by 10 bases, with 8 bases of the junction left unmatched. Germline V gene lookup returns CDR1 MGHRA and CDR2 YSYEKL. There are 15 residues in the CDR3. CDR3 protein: CASSLLAGGGVEQFF. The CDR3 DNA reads TGCGCCAGCAGCCTACTAGCGGGAGGAGGTGTGGAGCAGTTCTTC.

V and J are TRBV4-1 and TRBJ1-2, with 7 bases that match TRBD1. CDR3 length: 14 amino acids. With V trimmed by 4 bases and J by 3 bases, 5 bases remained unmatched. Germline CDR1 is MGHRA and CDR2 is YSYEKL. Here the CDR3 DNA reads TGCGCCAGCAGCCCATCAACAGGGGACTATGGCTACACCTTC. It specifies CASSPSTGDYGYTF.

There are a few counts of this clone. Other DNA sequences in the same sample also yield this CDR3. The CDR3 here is CASSVADSPYEQYF. The CDR3 bases are TGTGCCAGCAGCGTAGCCGACAGCCCCTACGAGCAGTACTTC. The V and J genes are TRBV9 and TRBJ2-7; TRBD1 might be the D (5 bases). Germline loops: CDR1 SGDLS, CDR2 YYNGEE. The CDR3 has 14 amino acids. Trimming shortened V by 0 bases and J by 2 bases, and 9 bases separated the two germline ends.

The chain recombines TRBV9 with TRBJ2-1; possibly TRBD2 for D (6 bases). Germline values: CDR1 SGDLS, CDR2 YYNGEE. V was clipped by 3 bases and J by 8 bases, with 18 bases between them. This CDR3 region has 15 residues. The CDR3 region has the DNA TGTGCCAGCAGCGCCCCCGGGCGCGCTAGCGATGAGCAGTTCTTC. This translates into CASSAPGRASDEQFF. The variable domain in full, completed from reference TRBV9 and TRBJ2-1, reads DSGVTQTPKHLITATGQRVTLRCSPRSGDLSVYWYQQSLDQGLQFLIQYYNGEERAKGNILERFSAQQFPDLHSELNLSSLELGDSALYFCASSAPGRASDEQFFGPGTRLTVL.

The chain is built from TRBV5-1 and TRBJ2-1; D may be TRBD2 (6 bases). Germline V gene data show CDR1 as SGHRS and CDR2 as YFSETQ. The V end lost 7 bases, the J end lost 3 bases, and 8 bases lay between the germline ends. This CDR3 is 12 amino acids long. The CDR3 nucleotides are TGCGCCAGCGCGGACTACTACAATGAGCAGTTCTTC. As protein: CASADYYNEQFF.

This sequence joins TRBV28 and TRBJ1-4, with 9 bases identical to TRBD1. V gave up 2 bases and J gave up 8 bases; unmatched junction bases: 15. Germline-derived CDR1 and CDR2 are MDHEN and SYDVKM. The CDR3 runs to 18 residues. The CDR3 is CASSLPLGTGPRDEKLFF. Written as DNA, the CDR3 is TGTGCCAGCAGTTTACCCCTCGGGACAGGGCCTCGCGACGAAAAACTGTTTTTT. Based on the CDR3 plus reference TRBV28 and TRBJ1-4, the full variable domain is DVKVTQSSRYLVKRTGEKVFLECVQDMDHENMFWYRQDPGLGLRLIYFSYDVKMKEKGDIPEGYSVSREKKERFSLILESASTNQTSMYLCASSLPLGTGPRDEKLFFGSGTQLSVL.

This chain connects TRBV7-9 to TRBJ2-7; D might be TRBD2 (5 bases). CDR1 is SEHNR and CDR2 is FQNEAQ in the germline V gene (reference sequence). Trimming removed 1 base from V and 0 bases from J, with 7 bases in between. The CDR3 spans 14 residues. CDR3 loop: CASSLERSSYEQYF. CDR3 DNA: TGTGCCAGCAGCTTAGAGCGGAGCTCCTACGAGCAGTACTTC.

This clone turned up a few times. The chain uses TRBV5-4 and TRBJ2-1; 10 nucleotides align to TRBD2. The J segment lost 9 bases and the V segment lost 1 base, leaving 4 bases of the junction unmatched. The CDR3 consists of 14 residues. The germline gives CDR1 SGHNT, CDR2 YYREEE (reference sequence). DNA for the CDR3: TGTGCCAGCAGCTTGACTAGCGGGATGGGTGAGCAGTTCTTC. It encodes CASSLTSGMGEQFF.

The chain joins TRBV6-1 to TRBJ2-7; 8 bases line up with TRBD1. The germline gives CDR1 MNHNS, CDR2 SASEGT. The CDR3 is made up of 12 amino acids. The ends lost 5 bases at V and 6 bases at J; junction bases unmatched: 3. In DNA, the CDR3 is TGTGCCAGCAGTTCACAGGGGGTCGAGCAGTACTTC. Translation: CASSSQGVEQYF.

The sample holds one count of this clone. The CDR3 DNA follows: TGCGCCAGCAGCCAAGCAAGCGGGGGGGGGAGCACCGGGGAGCTGTTTTTT. Residues: CASSQASGGGSTGELFF. The V call is TRBV4-3, the J call TRBJ2-2, with TRBD2 matching 10 bases. CDR1 and CDR2 from the germline V gene are LGHNA and YSLEER. V lost 1 base and J lost 4; bases outside the gene matches: 6. The CDR3 contains 17 residues.

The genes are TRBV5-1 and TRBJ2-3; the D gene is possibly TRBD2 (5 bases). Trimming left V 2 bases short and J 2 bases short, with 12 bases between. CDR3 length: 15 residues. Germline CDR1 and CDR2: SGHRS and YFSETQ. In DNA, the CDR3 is TGCGCCAGCAGCTTCCAGGAGGTACACACAGATACGCAGTATTTT. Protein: CASSFQEVHTDTQYF.

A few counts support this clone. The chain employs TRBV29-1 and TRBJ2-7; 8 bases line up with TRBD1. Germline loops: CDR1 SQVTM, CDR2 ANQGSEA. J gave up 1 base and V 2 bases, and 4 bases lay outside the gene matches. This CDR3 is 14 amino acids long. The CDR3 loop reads CSVELGTGSYEQYF. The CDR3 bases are TGCAGCGTTGAATTAGGGACAGGATCCTACGAGCAGTACTTC.

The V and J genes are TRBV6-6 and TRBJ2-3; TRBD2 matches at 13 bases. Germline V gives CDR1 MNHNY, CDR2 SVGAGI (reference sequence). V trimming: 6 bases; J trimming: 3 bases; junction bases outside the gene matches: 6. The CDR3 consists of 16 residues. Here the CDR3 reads CASSQGLAGVTDTQYF. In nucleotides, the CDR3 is TGTGCCAGCAGCCAAGGACTAGCGGGAGTAACAGATACGCAGTATTTT.

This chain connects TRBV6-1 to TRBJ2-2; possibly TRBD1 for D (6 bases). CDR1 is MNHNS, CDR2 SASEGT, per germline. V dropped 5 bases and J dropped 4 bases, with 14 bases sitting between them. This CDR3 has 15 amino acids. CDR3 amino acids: CASSLVDRRTGELFF. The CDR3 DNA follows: TGTGCCAGCAGTCTCGTCGACAGGCGCACCGGGGAGCTGTTTTTT.

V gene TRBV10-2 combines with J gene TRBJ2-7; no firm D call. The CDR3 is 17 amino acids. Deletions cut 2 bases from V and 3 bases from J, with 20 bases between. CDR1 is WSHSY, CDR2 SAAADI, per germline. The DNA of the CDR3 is TGCGCCAGCAGTGAGCCCGGTGGAAGCGTTCCCGTCTACGAGCAGTACTTC. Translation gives CASSEPGGSVPVYEQYF.

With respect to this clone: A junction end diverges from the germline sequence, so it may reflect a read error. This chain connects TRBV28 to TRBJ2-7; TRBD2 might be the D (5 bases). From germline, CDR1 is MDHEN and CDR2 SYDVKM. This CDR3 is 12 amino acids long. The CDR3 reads CAGSRGIYEQYF. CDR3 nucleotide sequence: TGTGCCGGCAGTCGGGGAATCTACGAGCAGTACTTC.

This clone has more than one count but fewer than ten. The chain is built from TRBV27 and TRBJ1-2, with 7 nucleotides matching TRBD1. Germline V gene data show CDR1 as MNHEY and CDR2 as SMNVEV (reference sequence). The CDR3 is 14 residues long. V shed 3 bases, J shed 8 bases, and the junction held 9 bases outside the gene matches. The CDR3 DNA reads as TGTGCCAGCAGTTTTTTAGGGGGCTTAGGAGGCTACACCTTC. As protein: CASSFLGGLGGYTF.

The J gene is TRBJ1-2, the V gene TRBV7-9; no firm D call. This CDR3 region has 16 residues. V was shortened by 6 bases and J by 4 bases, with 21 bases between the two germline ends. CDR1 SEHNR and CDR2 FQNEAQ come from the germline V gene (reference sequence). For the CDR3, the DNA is TGTGCCAGCAGTTTTAAAGACCTACAGCCACTCTATGGCTACACCTTC. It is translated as CASSFKDLQPLYGYTF.

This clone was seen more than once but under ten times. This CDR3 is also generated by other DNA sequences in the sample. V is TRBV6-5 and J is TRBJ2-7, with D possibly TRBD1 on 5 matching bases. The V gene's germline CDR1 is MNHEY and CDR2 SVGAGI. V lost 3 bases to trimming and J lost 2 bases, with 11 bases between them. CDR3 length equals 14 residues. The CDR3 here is CASSYGQGAYEQYF. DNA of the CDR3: TGTGCCAGCAGTTATGGCCAGGGCGCCTACGAGCAGTACTTC.

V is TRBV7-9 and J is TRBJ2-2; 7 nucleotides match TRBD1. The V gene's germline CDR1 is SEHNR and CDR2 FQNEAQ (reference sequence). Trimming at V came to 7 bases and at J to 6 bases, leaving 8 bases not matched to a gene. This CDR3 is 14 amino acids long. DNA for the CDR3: TGTGCCAGCACTGAGGGGGCCGGGGCCGGGGAGCTGTTTTTT. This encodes CASTEGAGAGELFF.

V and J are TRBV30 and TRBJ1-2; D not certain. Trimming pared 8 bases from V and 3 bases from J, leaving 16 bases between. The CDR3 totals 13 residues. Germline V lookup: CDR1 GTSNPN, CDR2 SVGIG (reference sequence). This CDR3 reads CALEDGRYYGYTF. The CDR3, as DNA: TGTGCCCTGGAGGATGGGCGATACTATGGCTACACCTTC.